This T cell receptor beta chain comes out of a study of blood T cells in healthy people across ages. CDR1 and CDR2 (germline): SGHKS, YYEKEE (reference sequence). There are 18 residues in the CDR3. The V and J ends lost 7 bases and 0 bases respectively, with 20 bases between them. Primed by a sample-barcoded 5' primer and a J-beta primer mix, a second PCR proceeded for about 6 to 12 cycles. In TCRdb, the 5' RACE reads were re-called with MiXCR into one record per CDR3 protein. The sample contains around 710,000 distinct CDR3 sequences, approximately 43% of which appear only once. This chain connects TRBV5-5 to TRBJ2-6, with a weak D call TRBD2 (6 bases). Sequencing was done on a sample of blood. The sequence came from an older woman in good health. The CDR3 DNA sequence: TGTGCCAGCCCCTTGGAGGAGGGGCCGAGCTCTGGGGCCAACGTCCTGACTTTC. Residues: CASPLEEGPSSGANVLTF. Full variable domain (remainder filled in from reference TRBV5-5 and TRBJ2-6): DAGVTQSPTHLIKTRGQQVTLRCSPISGHKSVSWYQQVLGQGPQFIFQYYEKEERGRGNFPDRFSARQFPNYSSELNVNALLLGDSALYLCASPLEEGPSSGANVLTFGAGSRLTVL.